Below are 31 T cell receptor beta chains sequenced from a single sample in a study of T cell responses to AZD1222 COVID-19 vaccine. Libraries were prepared by immunoSEQ multiplex PCR; TCRdb keeps only in-frame clonotypes and omits some of them. The sample carries fewer than 200,000 clones, around 92% recorded once. The sequencing used peripheral blood, collected on day 0 of AZD1222 vaccination. The receptors were gathered from an adult in good health.

This clone occurred a few times. The rearrangement joins TRBV20-1 to TRBJ1-1; D is possibly TRBD1 (5 bases). Trimming removed 3 bases at V and 6 bases at J, with 14 bases between. This CDR3 is built from 13 residues. Germline CDR1 DFQATT, CDR2 SNEGSKA (reference sequence). This chain's CDR3 is CSASGTDGAEAFF. In nucleotides, the CDR3 is TGCAGTGCTAGTGGGACGGACGGCGCTGAAGCTTTCTTT.

The rearrangement joins TRBV5-1 to TRBJ1-4; D possibly corresponds to TRBD1 (5 bases). This CDR3 region has 15 residues. Germline V gene data show CDR1 as SGHRS and CDR2 as YFSETQ. V was pared by 3 bases and J by 3 bases, with 12 bases between. CDR3 nucleotides: TGCGCCAGCAGCTCGGATATAGGGGCTAATGAAAAACTGTTTTTT. This gives the protein CASSSDIGANEKLFF.

This chain uses TRBV7-2 with TRBJ1-1; 9 bases map to TRBD1. The CDR3 has 16 residues. J gave up 3 bases and V 5 bases, and 10 bases lay outside the gene matches. The germline gives CDR1 SGHTA, CDR2 FQGNSA. This chain's CDR3 is CASSLTGGMVDTEAFF. DNA of the CDR3: TGTGCCAGCAGCCTCACAGGGGGCATGGTAGACACTGAAGCTTTCTTT.

This rearrangement joins TRBV11-3 to TRBJ2-2; unclear D gene. Germline CDR1 SGHNT, CDR2 YENEEA. V was trimmed by 0 bases and J by 7 bases, leaving 18 bases between them. CDR3 length equals 17 residues. CDR3 nucleotide sequence: TGTGCCAGCAGCTTAGAAGTAGGGCCCTCGCCCAGCGGGGAGCTGTTTTTT. Its translation is CASSLEVGPSPSGELFF.

The chain combines TRBV7-2 with TRBJ2-1, with TRBD2 matching 7 bases. Germline trimming cut 6 bases from V and 7 bases from J; bases unmatched to any gene: 12. The germline gives CDR1 SGHTA, CDR2 FQGNSA. This CDR3 has 15 amino acids. DNA of the CDR3: TGTGCCAGCAGGCTACCGGGACTATGGGGGAATGAGCAGTTCTTC. Encoded protein: CASRLPGLWGNEQFF. The full variable domain, with the rest looked up from reference TRBV7-2 and TRBJ2-1, is GAGVSQSPSNKVTEKGKDVELRCDPISGHTALYWYRQSLGQGLEFLIYFQGNSAPDKSGLPSDRFSAERTGGSVSTLTIQRTQQEDSAVYLCASRLPGLWGNEQFFGPGTRLTVL.

This rearrangement joins TRBV19 to TRBJ2-1, with 8 nucleotides matching TRBD2. This CDR3 contains 15 residues. J was trimmed by 9 bases and V by 3 bases; bases with no gene match: 10. Germline CDR1 LNHDA, CDR2 SQIVND (reference sequence). CDR3 DNA: TGTGCCAGTAGTATCACGGGAGGGCCCACTGGTGAGCAGTTCTTC. Residues: CASSITGGPTGEQFF. Full variable domain (outside the CDR3, taken from reference TRBV19 and TRBJ2-1): DGGITQSPKYLFRKEGQNVTLSCEQNLNHDAMYWYRQDPGQGLRLIYYSQIVNDFQKGDIAEGYSVSREKKESFPLTVTSAQKNPTAFYLCASSITGGPTGEQFFGPGTRLTVL.

The chain has TRBV6-2 or TRBV6-3 and TRBJ2-7; a possible D gene is TRBD2 (5 bases). Germline-derived CDR1 and CDR2 are MNHEY and SVGEGT. Trimming removed 2 bases from V and 7 bases from J, with 12 bases in between. This CDR3 is built from 13 residues. The CDR3 nucleotides read TGTGCCAGCAGTTACCTTCCTGGGGAGGAGCAGTACGTC. As protein: CASSYLPGEEQYV.

The chain recombines TRBV4-3 with TRBJ2-2; 9 nucleotides line up with TRBD1. This CDR3 is 16 amino acids long. V lost 4 bases, J lost 10 bases, and 13 bases stayed unmatched. CDR1 is LGHNA, CDR2 YSLEER, per germline. The CDR3 region has the DNA TGCGCCAGCAGCCCCAGGGACAGGGACCTTCCGCAGGAGCTGTTTTTT. This translates into CASSPRDRDLPQELFF.

V usage is TRBV3-1 (or the pseudogene TRBV3-2) and J usage is TRBJ2-7; a possible D gene is TRBD1 (5 bases). With 4 bases removed from V and 3 bases from J, the gap between germline ends came to 10 bases. The V gene's germline CDR1 is LGHDT and CDR2 YNNKEL (reference sequence). This CDR3 is built from 13 residues. The CDR3, as DNA: TGTGCCAGCAGCCTCTCCGACAGCTACGAGCAGTACGTC. This translates into CASSLSDSYEQYV.

This clone has just one count. This rearrangement joins TRBV3-1 (or the pseudogene TRBV3-2) to TRBJ1-2; D is uncertain. CDR3 size: 16 residues. CDR1 and CDR2 (germline): LGHDT, YNNKEL (reference sequence). Deletions cut 0 bases from V and 2 bases from J, with 13 bases between. CDR3 bases: TGTGCCAGCAGCCAAGACGGTCGGAATGCGAACTATGGCTACACCTTC. Amino acid sequence: CASSQDGRNANYGYTF.

J is TRBJ1-2 and V is TRBV30; D is perhaps TRBD1 (5 bases). This CDR3 contains 16 residues. Germline V lookup: CDR1 GTSNPN, CDR2 SVGIG (reference sequence). The V and J ends lost 2 bases and 7 bases respectively, with 23 bases between them. The CDR3 protein is CAWSTQLSSGKGGYTF. The CDR3 region has the DNA TGTGCCTGGAGTACCCAGCTTTCTTCAGGGAAAGGTGGCTACACCTTC. Looking up the rest from reference TRBV30 and TRBJ1-2 gives the full variable domain: SQTIHQWPATLVQPVGSPLSLECTVEGTSNPNLYWYRQAAGRGLQLLFYSVGIGQISSEVPQNLSASRPQDRQFILSSKKLLLSDSGFYLCAWSTQLSSGKGGYTFGSGTRLTVV.

The chain joins TRBV5-5 to TRBJ2-1; TRBD1 is a possible D gene (5 bases). Looked up from germline, CDR1 is SGHKS and CDR2 is YYEKEE (reference sequence). This CDR3 is built from 12 residues. With 6 bases removed from V and 6 bases from J, the gap between germline ends came to 10 bases. The CDR3, as DNA: TGTGCCAGCACGTGGACAAGCAATGAGCAGTTCTTC. Its protein product is CASTWTSNEQFF.

This CDR3 reads CASSPMTGGKREKLFF. The CDR3 DNA is TGCGCCAGCAGCCCTATGACAGGGGGGAAGAGAGAAAAACTGTTTTTT. V usage is TRBV5-1 and J usage is TRBJ1-4; 9 nucleotides agree with TRBD1. The CDR3 spans 16 residues. Per the germline V gene, CDR1 is SGHRS and CDR2 is YFSETQ. After removal of 4 bases from V and 8 bases from J, the junction contained 12 bases not matched to a gene.

V and J are TRBV5-4 and TRBJ2-3; TRBD2 matches at 7 bases. V lost 0 bases, J lost 2 bases, and 3 bases stayed unmatched. Germline-derived CDR1 and CDR2 are SGHNT and YYREEE (reference sequence). The CDR3 covers 15 residues. CDR3 nucleotide sequence: TGTGCCAGCAGCTTGGGGGCGGGGGTCACAGATACGCAGTATTTT. Its translation: CASSLGAGVTDTQYF.

CDR3 coding DNA: TGTGCCAGCAGCCCCCGAAGGGACGAGCAGTTCTTC. Translating it yields CASSPRRDEQFF. V usage is TRBV6-2 or TRBV6-3 and J usage is TRBJ2-1; possibly TRBD1 or TRBD2 for D (5 bases each). Germline CDR1 reads MNHEY; CDR2 reads SVGEGT. V was cut by 6 bases and J by 10 bases, with 13 bases left in between. The CDR3 length is 12 residues.

The CDR3 bases are TGCGCCAGCAGCTTGAACAGGGGTTCTAACTATGGCTACACCTTC. The encoded protein is CASSLNRGSNYGYTF. The J gene is TRBJ1-2, the V gene TRBV5-1; 7 bases agree with TRBD1. Germline CDR1 is SGHRS and CDR2 is YFSETQ. CDR3 length: 15 residues. Trimming removed 1 base from V and 0 bases from J; junction bases left unmatched: 3. The full variable domain, rest sourced from reference TRBV5-1 and TRBJ1-2, is KAGVTQTPRYLIKTRGQQVTLSCSPISGHRSVSWYQQTPGQGLQFLFEYFSETQRNKGNFPGRFSGRQFSNSRSEMNVSTLELGDSALYLCASSLNRGSNYGYTFGSGTRLTVV.

The chain employs TRBV12-5 and TRBJ1-3, with D uncertain. Trimming stripped 0 bases from V and 10 bases from J, with 10 bases between. Germline CDR1 is LGHNT and CDR2 is FRNRAP. This CDR3 comprises 13 residues. DNA of the CDR3: TGTGCTAGTGGTTTGGTAGGCGGGTGGACCATATATTTT. It encodes CASGLVGGWTIYF.

This chain joins TRBV3-1 (or the pseudogene TRBV3-2) and TRBJ2-1; 7 bases match TRBD2. The CDR3 is 15 amino acids. With V trimmed by 4 bases and J by 6 bases, 9 bases remained unmatched. Germline loops: CDR1 LGHDT, CDR2 YNNKEL (reference sequence). The CDR3, as DNA: TGTGCCAGCAGCCTGATGGGAGGGCCGGGCAATGAGCAGTTCTTC. Translating it yields CASSLMGGPGNEQFF.

The chain combines TRBV7-9 with TRBJ1-2; a possible D gene is TRBD1 (5 bases). Germline values: CDR1 SEHNR, CDR2 FQNEAQ (reference sequence). The CDR3 runs 16 residues. The germline V and J ends were trimmed by 4 bases and 0 bases, with 15 bases remaining between them. In DNA, the CDR3 is TGTGCCAGCAGCTCGCATTCGATGGGGCCTAACTATGGCTACACCTTC. Its translation: CASSSHSMGPNYGYTF.

The CDR3 is CASSSYRGNYGYTF. CDR3 DNA sequence: TGTGCCAGCAGCTCCTACAGGGGCAACTATGGCTACACCTTC. The rearrangement joins TRBV7-9 to TRBJ1-2; 7 nucleotides match TRBD1. CDR1 is SEHNR and CDR2 is FQNEAQ in the germline V gene (reference sequence). This CDR3 comprises 14 residues. Trimming cost V 4 bases and J 2 bases; bases outside gene matches: 4. The full variable domain, in which reference TRBV7-9 and TRBJ1-2 provide the parts outside the CDR3, is DTGVSQNPRHKITKRGQNVTFRCDPISEHNRLYWYRQTLGQGPEFLTYFQNEAQLEKSRLLSDRFSAERPKGSFSTLEIQRTEQGDSAMYLCASSSYRGNYGYTFGSGTRLTVV.

In its sample, this clone was seen once. The chain joins TRBV18 to TRBJ1-1; the D gene is possibly TRBD1 (6 bases). The germline V and J ends were trimmed by 6 bases and 3 bases, with 23 bases remaining between them. The V gene's germline CDR1 is KGHSH and CDR2 LQKENI. The CDR3 is 17 residues long. CDR3 loop: CASSQLATGGYDTEAFF. For the CDR3, the DNA is TGTGCCAGCTCTCAGCTAGCCACGGGGGGCTATGACACTGAAGCTTTCTTT.

The CDR3 DNA sequence: TGTGCCAGCAGTTTAGGAGATCCCGGGTACAATGAGCAGTTCTTC. The encoded protein is CASSLGDPGYNEQFF. This chain connects TRBV27 to TRBJ2-1; unclear D gene. The CDR3 is 15 amino acids. Trimming removed 2 bases from V and 4 bases from J, with 12 bases in between. CDR1 and CDR2 from the germline V gene are MNHEY and SMNVEV (reference sequence).

This clone was counted only a few times. V and J are TRBV6-5 and TRBJ2-2; 7 bases line up with TRBD1. This CDR3 contains 13 residues. Germline lookup yields CDR1 MNHEY and CDR2 SVGAGI. The junction had 3 bases not matched to a gene; V was cut back by 5 bases and J by 6 bases. The CDR3 sequence is CASSTGTAGELFF. CDR3 DNA sequence: TGTGCCAGCAGTACAGGGACAGCCGGGGAGCTGTTTTTT.

This rearrangement joins TRBV2 to TRBJ2-5; 7 nucleotides line up with TRBD2. This CDR3 is built from 14 residues. J lost 4 bases, V lost 7 bases, and 9 bases had no gene match. The germline CDR1 and CDR2 sequences are SNHLY and FYNNEI. CDR3 sequence reads: CASTEGTKTETQYF. For the CDR3, the DNA is TGTGCCAGCACCGAGGGGACTAAAACAGAGACCCAGTACTTC.

V usage is TRBV5-1 and J usage is TRBJ1-1, with D uncertain. Germline loops: CDR1 SGHRS, CDR2 YFSETQ. V lost 4 bases, J lost 1 base, and 8 bases lay in between. The CDR3 has 13 amino acids. The CDR3 DNA is TGCGCCAGCAGCCATTCAGGGAACACTGAAGCTTTCTTT. Translated, it gives CASSHSGNTEAFF.

The rearrangement links TRBV19 to TRBJ1-3, with D unclear. The germline V gene has CDR1 LNHDA and CDR2 SQIVND (reference sequence). With 6 bases removed from V and 0 bases from J, the gap between germline ends came to 18 bases. This CDR3 spans 17 amino acids. For the CDR3, the DNA is TGTGCCAGTAGGGCGGGCATAGATCAATTCTCTGGAAACACCATATATTTT. This gives the protein CASRAGIDQFSGNTIYF.

As concerns this clone: A read error may account for a junction end that differs from germline. This sequence joins TRBV20-1 and TRBJ1-1; the match to TRBD1 covers 10 bases. The length of the CDR3 is 11 residues. Germline V gene data show CDR1 as DFQATT and CDR2 as SNEGSKA (reference sequence). The CDR3 bases are TGCAGTGCAGGACCCGGGACAGGGGATACCTTT. Translated: CSAGPGTGDTF.

The chain uses TRBV4-1 and TRBJ2-1, with 10 bases matching TRBD2. This CDR3 is 16 amino acids long. The germline CDR1 and CDR2 sequences are MGHRA and YSYEKL. Losses at the gene ends were 0 bases for V and 6 bases for J; bases not matched to a gene: 5. CDR3 sequence reads: CASSQDSSGRVNEQFF. DNA for the CDR3: TGCGCCAGCAGCCAAGATTCTAGCGGGAGAGTCAATGAGCAGTTCTTC.

The chain has TRBV5-1 and TRBJ1-2; no clear D gene. The CDR3 covers 14 residues. From germline, CDR1 is SGHRS and CDR2 YFSETQ. Trimming shortened V by 4 bases and J by 2 bases, and 12 bases separated the two germline ends. CDR3 nucleotides: TGCGCCAGCAGCGTGGACGGGCCGAACTATGGCTACACCTTC. It translates to CASSVDGPNYGYTF.

This chain links TRBV24-1 with TRBJ2-5; D uncertain. Trimming pared 0 bases from V and 2 bases from J, leaving 3 bases between. The CDR3 covers 13 residues. CDR1 and CDR2 from the germline V gene are KGHDR and SFDVKD. CDR3 in amino acids: CATSDLFQETQYF. Here the CDR3 DNA reads TGTGCCACCAGTGATTTGTTTCAAGAGACCCAGTACTTC.

The chain is built from TRBV18 and TRBJ2-1; 11 bases line up with TRBD2. Germline V gene lookup returns CDR1 KGHSH and CDR2 LQKENI. The trim removed 1 base at V and 8 bases at J, leaving 4 bases unmatched. This CDR3 spans 15 amino acids. The CDR3 sequence: CASSPRLAGGHEQFF. As DNA, the CDR3 is TGTGCCAGCTCACCACGGCTAGCGGGGGGTCATGAGCAGTTCTTC. The variable domain in full, completed from reference TRBV18 and TRBJ2-1, reads NAGVMQNPRHLVRRRGQEARLRCSPMKGHSHVYWYRQLPEEGLKFMVYLQKENIIDESGMPKERFSAEFPKEGPSILRIQQVVRGDSAAYFCASSPRLAGGHEQFFGPGTRLTVL.